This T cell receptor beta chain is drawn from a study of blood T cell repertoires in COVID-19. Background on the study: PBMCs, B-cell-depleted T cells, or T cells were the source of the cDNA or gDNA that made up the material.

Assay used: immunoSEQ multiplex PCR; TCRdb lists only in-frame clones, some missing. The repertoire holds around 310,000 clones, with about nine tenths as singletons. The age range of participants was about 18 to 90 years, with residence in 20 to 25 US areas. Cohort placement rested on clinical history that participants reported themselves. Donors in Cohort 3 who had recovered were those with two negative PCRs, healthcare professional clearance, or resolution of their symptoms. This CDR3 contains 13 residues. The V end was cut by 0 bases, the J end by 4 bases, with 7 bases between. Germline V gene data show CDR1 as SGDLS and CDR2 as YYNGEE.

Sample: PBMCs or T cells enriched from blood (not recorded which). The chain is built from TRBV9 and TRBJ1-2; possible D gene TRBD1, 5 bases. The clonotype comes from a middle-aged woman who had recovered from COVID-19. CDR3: CASSVATGYGYTF. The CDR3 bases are TGTGCCAGCAGCGTAGCTACAGGCTATGGCTACACCTTC.